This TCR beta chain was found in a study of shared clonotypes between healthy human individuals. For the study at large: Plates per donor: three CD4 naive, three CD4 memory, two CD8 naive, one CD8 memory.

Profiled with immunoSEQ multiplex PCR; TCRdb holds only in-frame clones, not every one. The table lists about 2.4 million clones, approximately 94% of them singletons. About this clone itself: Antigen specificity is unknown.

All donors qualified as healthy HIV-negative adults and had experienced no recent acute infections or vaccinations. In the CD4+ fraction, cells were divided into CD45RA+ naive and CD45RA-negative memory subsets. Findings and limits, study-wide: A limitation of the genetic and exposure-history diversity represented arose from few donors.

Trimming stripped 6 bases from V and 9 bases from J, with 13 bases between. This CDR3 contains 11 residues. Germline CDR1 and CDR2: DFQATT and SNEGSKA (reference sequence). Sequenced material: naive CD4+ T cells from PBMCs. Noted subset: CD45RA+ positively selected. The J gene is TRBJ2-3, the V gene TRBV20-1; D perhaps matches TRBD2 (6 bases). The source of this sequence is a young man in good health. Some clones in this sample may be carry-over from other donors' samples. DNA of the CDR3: TGCAGTGCCATCGGGGGTGGGACGCAGTATTTT. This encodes CSAIGGGTQYF.